This record concerns one TCR beta chain sequence. The antigen remains undetermined. Germline V lookup: CDR1 MGHRA, CDR2 YSYEKL. The CDR3 has 14 amino acids. Losses at the gene ends were 1 base for V and 8 bases for J; bases not matched to a gene: 6. The data derive from a study of cytomegalovirus exposure and HLA in healthy donors. On the study more broadly: The approximately 120 million unique TCR beta sequences, from roughly 170 million T cells, were found by an earlier analysis. Genotyping showed roughly 77% of about 370 donors falling in the Caucasian-associated ancestry cluster.

In the PCR, 60 Vbeta and 13 Jbeta primers were used. The assay was immunoSEQ multiplex PCR, and TCRdb's table has in-frame clones only and misses some. The data contain tens of thousands of clones, over 75% of them singletons. Study findings and constraints: The only immune exposure information that was available was CMV serostatus. Upon later analysis, HLA-associated TCR beta chains proved more clonally expanded than other, equally common chains.

Material for sequencing was PBMCs. The TCR comes from a male donor in good health and CMV-seropositive. The V gene is TRBV4-1, the J gene TRBJ2-3; 7 nucleotides line up with TRBD2. CDR3 protein: CASSQGGGGGTQYF. CDR3 bases: TGCGCCAGCAGCCAAGGAGGCGGGGGAGGTACGCAGTATTTT.